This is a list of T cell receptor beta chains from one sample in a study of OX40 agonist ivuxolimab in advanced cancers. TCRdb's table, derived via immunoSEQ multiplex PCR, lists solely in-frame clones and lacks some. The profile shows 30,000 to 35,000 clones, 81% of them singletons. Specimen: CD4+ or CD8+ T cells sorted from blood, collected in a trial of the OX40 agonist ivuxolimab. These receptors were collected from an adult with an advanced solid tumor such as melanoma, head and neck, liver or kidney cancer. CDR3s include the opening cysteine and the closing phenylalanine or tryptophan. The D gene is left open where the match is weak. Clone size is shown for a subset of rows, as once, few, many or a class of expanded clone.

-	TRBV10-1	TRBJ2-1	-	TGCGCCAGCAGTGAGGGGGGCGGCATCAATGAGCAGTTCTTC	CASSEGGGINEQFF
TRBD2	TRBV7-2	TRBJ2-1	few	TGTGCCAGCAGGGGTGGACTAGCGGGGGATGAGCAGTTCTTC	CASRGGLAGDEQFF
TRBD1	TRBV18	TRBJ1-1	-	TGTGCCAGCTCACCGGGACAGGAGAACACTGAAGCTTTCTTT	CASSPGQENTEAFF
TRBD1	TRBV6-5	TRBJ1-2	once	TGTGCCAGCAGTTTCACACGGGGACAGGGGAATGGCTACACCTTC	CASSFTRGQGNGYTF
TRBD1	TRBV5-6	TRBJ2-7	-	TGTGCCAGCAGCTCCTTCCTGGGACAGGGGACCTACGAGCAGTACTTC	CASSSFLGQGTYEQYF
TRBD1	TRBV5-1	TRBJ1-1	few	TGCGCCAGCAGCTTGAGACAGGGGAACACTGAAGCTTTCTTT	CASSLRQGNTEAFF
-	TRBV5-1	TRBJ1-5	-	TGCGCCAGCAGCTTCGATGGGAGCAATCAGCCCCAGCATTTT	CASSFDGSNQPQHF
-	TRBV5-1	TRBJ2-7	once	TGCGCCAGCAGCTTGGCTAGCCGATACGAGCAGTACTTC	CASSLASRYEQYF
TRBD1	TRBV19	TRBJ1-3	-	TGTGCCAGTACCCCCTATATGAGACAGGGGGCCGGAAACACCATATATTTT	CASTPYMRQGAGNTIYF
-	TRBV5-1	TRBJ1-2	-	TGCGCCAGCAGCCCGGACTGGAGAGATGGCTACACCTTC	CASSPDWRDGYTF
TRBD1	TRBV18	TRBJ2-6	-	TGTGCCAGCTCACTAGGGGGCACCTACTCTGGGGCCAACGTCCTGACTTTC	CASSLGGTYSGANVLTF
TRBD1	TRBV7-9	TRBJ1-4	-	TGTGCCAGCAGCTCGGGACAGGATAATGAAAAACTGTTTTTT	CASSSGQDNEKLFF
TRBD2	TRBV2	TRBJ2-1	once	TGTGCCAGCAGTGAAATAGCGGGAGCTAATGAGCAGTTCTTC	CASSEIAGANEQFF
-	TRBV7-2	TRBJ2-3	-	TGTGCCAGCAGCTTAAAAGGGGATACGCAGTATTTT	CASSLKGDTQYF
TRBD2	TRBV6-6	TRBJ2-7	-	TGTGCCGGGGGGGGGAGATCCGAGCAGTACTTC	CAGGGRSEQYF
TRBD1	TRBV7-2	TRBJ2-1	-	TGTGCCAGCGGACAGGGGTTGAGTGAGCAGTTCTTC	CASGQGLSEQFF
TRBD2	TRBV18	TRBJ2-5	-	TGTGCCAGCTCACCACCCGGGGGGGGACAAGAGACCCAGTACTTC	CASSPPGGGQETQYF
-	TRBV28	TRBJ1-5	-	TGTGCCAGCAGTTTAGGACAGAGCAATCAGCCCCAGCATTTT	CASSLGQSNQPQHF
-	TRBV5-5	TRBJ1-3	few	TGTGCCAGCAGCGACATCAGGACCCGCTCTGGAAACACCATATATTTT	CASSDIRTRSGNTIYF
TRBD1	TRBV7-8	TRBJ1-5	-	TGTGCCAGCAGCTTAACAGGGGCTCCCTCCTATCAGCCCCAGCATTTT	CASSLTGAPSYQPQHF
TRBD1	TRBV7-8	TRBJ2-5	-	TGTGCCAGCAGCCCAACAGGGGGCTCACACCAAGAGACCCAGTACTTC	CASSPTGGSHQETQYF
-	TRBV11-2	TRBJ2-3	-	TGTGCCAGCAGCTCCTGGAGGGAGGACACAGATACGCAGTATTTT	CASSSWREDTDTQYF
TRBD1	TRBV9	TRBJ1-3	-	TGTGCCAGCAGCCCCCGTACCACAGGGGCCGCCAGCTCTGGAAACACCATATATTTT	CASSPRTTGAASSGNTIYF
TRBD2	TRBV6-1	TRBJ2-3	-	TGTGCCAGCAGTGCACTTCCTGGACTAGCGGGGGGCGATACGCAGTATTTT	CASSALPGLAGGDTQYF
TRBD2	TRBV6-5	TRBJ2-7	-	TGTGCCAGCTCCCGTAGCGGGAGCCGTCAAGAGCAGTACTTC	CASSRSGSRQEQYF
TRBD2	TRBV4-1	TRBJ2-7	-	TGCGCCAGCAGCCTCAGGACTAGCGGGATAATATACGAGCAGTACTTC	CASSLRTSGIIYEQYF
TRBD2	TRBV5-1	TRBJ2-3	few	TGCGCCAGCAGCTTCGGGACTAGCGGGAACACAGATACGCAGTATTTT	CASSFGTSGNTDTQYF
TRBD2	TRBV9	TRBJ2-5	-	TGTGCCAGCAGCGCGACTAGCGGGTCCCAAGAGACCCAGTACTTC	CASSATSGSQETQYF
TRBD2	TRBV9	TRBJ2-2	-	TGTGCCAGCAGCGCCCAGCGGGAGGGCCGCACCGGGGAGCTGTTTTTT	CASSAQREGRTGELFF
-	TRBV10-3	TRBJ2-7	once	TGTGCCATCAGAACGAGGACGGGCGCCTACGAGCAGTACTTC	CAIRTRTGAYEQYF
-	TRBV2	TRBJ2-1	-	TGTGCCAGCCGAGGCATAAACTACAATGAGCAGTTCTTC	CASRGINYNEQFF
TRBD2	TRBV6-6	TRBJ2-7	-	TGTGCCAGCAGTTTCGGCGGGGGGCTGACCTACGAGCAGTACTTC	CASSFGGGLTYEQYF
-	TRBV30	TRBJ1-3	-	TGTGCCTGGAGTTCCTTGGCAGGCATTAGCTCTGGAAACACCATATATTTT	CAWSSLAGISSGNTIYF
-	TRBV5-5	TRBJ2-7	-	TGTGCCAGCAGCGAGAGTTGGGACTACGAGCAGTACTTC	CASSESWDYEQYF
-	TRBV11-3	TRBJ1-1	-	TGTGCCAGCAGCTTAAAGACTGAAGCTTTCTTT	CASSLKTEAFF
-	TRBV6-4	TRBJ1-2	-	TGTGCCAGCAGTGGGGTGCGGGGTAGTTATGGCTACACCTTC	CASSGVRGSYGYTF
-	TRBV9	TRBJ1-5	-	TGTGCCAGCAGCTTGGGGCAGGGGAGCAATCAGCCCCAGCATTTT	CASSLGQGSNQPQHF
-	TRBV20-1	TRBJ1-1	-	TGCAGTGCTAGTAAGCCTGAAGCTTTCTTT	CSASKPEAFF